This record looks at one TCR beta chain sequence and its context. Its antigen remains unknown. These data belong to a study of Ad26.COV2.S vaccination and SARS-CoV-2 variants. Study-level background: A participant enrolled in the COV1001 Ad26.COV2.S trial arm provided the sample.

The protocol was immunoSEQ multiplex PCR, while the TCRdb copy is restricted to in-frame clones and leaves out a portion. The sample includes fewer than 900,000 clones, 89% of them seen just once. This CDR3 spans 12 amino acids. Germline V gene lookup returns CDR1 KGHSH and CDR2 LQKENI. Trimming removed 4 bases from V and 8 bases from J, with 8 bases in between. Treatment meaning: around 19 received Ad26.COV2.S at low or high dose, single or two shots; several received placebo; per-sample allocation not given. Each sample was drawn 63 days after the first injection (of vaccine or placebo). An adult donor aged 18-55 years was enrolled in Boston. As its vector, the vaccine had Ad26, which expressed Wuhan-strain SARS-CoV-2 spike. The study, taken as a whole, reports: The TCR-based breadth and depth measures might underestimate overall T cell responses.

The material sequenced was peripheral blood, taken in a trial of Ad26.COV2.S vaccine versus placebo. The chain couples TRBV18 to TRBJ1-4, with no clear D. This receptor was identified in a person aged 18 to 65 who received the Ad26.COV2.S COVID-19 vaccine or a placebo. The CDR3 loop reads CASSRPSEKLFF. CDR3 nucleotides: TGTGCCAGCTCACGCCCTTCGGAAAAACTGTTTTTT.